This T cell receptor (beta chain) originates from a study of tumor-infiltrating lymphocytes in primary liver carcinoma. Overall study: The study reported T1-T3 N0M0 tumors spanning 4.2 to 10 cm.

A word on this clonotype: This could be a read error, since a much larger clone is one nucleotide away.

Trimming cost V 4 bases and J 3 bases, with 13 bases left between them. The V gene's germline CDR1 is SEHNR and CDR2 FQNEAQ (reference sequence). The CDR3 loop spans 14 amino acids. Constant-region priming of about 500 ng total RNA yielded TCR beta cDNA. Libraries of TCR beta came from three nested multiplex PCR rounds with slightly modified ARM-PCR. In the first two PCR rounds, TRBV1-TRBV30 forward primers were paired with a C-beta reverse primer, and each round lasted around 10 cycles. TCRdb passed the multiplex PCR reads through MiXCR, listing each CDR3 protein once. The table shows tens of thousands of distinct CDR3 sequences, with around 79% occurring only once. Unsorted bulk tissue (roughly 19-30 mg) underwent RNA and DNA co-extraction. Patients underwent resection of primary liver carcinoma. Histology found more than 80% viable tumor cells per sample.

The sequence was obtained from a man aged 40-55 years with primary liver carcinoma and hepatitis B virus infection. This chain connects TRBV7-9 to TRBJ2-7; D may be TRBD1 (5 bases). The sample consisted of liver tumor tissue from sampling region 2. The subset here: tumor region T2, inferior pole. CDR3 nucleotide sequence: TGTGCCAGCAGCTCGGACATCTCCCACTACGAGCAGTACTTC. Translated: CASSSDISHYEQYF.